This TCR beta chain was found in a study of blood T cells in healthy people across ages. Alongside a J-beta primer mix, a sample-barcoded 5' primer served in a second PCR lasting roughly 7 to 11 cycles. Each cDNA molecule, via a template-switch adaptor with 12 random nucleotides, was tagged. TCRdb analysed the 5' RACE reads with MiXCR anew, one entry per CDR3 protein. The sample comprises under 700,000 distinct CDR3 sequences, approximately 25% of which are singletons, and 8.5% to 9.5% rests with the top ten. Another study also made use of these data, one on T cells of mothers and their children.

This clonotype was obtained from a boy between 10 and 17 years old in good health. The material sequenced was blood.

For the CDR3, the DNA is TGCGCCAGCAGCTGGGACCGCACTAGCACAGATACGCAGTATTTT. As protein: CASSWDRTSTDTQYF. This sequence joins TRBV5-1 and TRBJ2-3; the D gene could be TRBD1 or TRBD2 (5 bases each). Germline CDR1 SGHRS, CDR2 YFSETQ. CDR3 size: 15 residues. Trimming left V 3 bases short and J 0 bases short, with 11 bases between.